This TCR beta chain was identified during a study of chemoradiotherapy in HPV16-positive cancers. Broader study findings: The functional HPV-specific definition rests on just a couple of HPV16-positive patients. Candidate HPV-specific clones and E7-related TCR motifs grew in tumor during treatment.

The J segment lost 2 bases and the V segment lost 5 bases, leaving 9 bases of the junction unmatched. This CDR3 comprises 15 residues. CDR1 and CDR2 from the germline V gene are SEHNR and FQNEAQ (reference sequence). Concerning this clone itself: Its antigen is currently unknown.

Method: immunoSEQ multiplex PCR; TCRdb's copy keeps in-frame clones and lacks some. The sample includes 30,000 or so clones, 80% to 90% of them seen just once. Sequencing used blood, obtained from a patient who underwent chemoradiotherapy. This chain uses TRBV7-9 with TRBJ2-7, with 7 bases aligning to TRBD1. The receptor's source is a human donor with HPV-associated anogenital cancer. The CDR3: CASSPPTGKAYEQYF. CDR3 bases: TGTGCCAGCAGCCCTCCGACAGGGAAGGCCTACGAGCAGTACTTC.